This TCR beta chain was profiled in a study of T cells in Graves' hyperthyroidism and ophthalmopathy. Amplification yielded TCR beta CDR3 regions, with RNA transcripts as the source. The primer set for the first-round RT-PCR of the TCR CDR3 was HTBI. TCRdb re-derived calls from the multiplex PCR reads in MiXCR, one entry per CDR3 protein. The sample contains 480,000 or so distinct CDR3 sequences, 40% to 50% of which appear only once. The V gene's germline CDR1 is SNHLY and CDR2 FYNNEI. The CDR3 consists of 12 residues. The trim removed 10 bases at V and 5 bases at J, leaving 6 bases unmatched. A patient was excluded if there was uncontrolled infection, other autoimmune disease, pregnancy or lactation. The sample holds many counts of this clonotype.

Specimen: peripheral blood or thyroid tissue (not recorded which). The gene calls are TRBV2 and TRBJ2-5; 8 nucleotides match TRBD1. The clonotype was recovered from an adult woman with Graves' disease, either hyperthyroidism or ophthalmopathy (not recorded which). The CDR3 DNA sequence: TGTGCCACTGACAGGGGTAGGGAGACCCAGTACTTC. Encoded protein: CATDRGRETQYF.